This entry features one T cell receptor beta chain sequence. The antigen is unknown. A read error may produce the germline difference seen at one junction end. Treatment indicated: oral pan-JAK inhibitor, 5-10 mg twice daily. Punch biopsies of lesional scalp, plus peripheral blood, were taken from alopecia areata patients. This sample stems from a study of CD8+ T cells in alopecia areata. Extracted RNA was reverse transcribed, and the resulting cDNA served as sequencing template. The method was immunoSEQ multiplex PCR; TCRdb's version includes in-frame clones alone and lacks a portion of them. The profile shows some 110,000 clones, roughly 50% of them singletons. Overall study results and limits: Among the top 100, expanded CD8+ clones, as well as scalp clonality, were significantly decreased by tofacitinib.

The input for sequencing was CD8+ T cells sorted from blood, taken at week 24, from a patient treated with tofacitinib. The TCR sequence derives from a human donor with alopecia areata.

CDR3 nucleotide sequence: TGTGCCAGCAGCTGGGCGGGGGAATATCAAGAGGCCCAGTACTTC. Translated, it gives CASSWAGEYQEAQYF. The J gene is TRBJ2-5, the V gene TRBV11-2, with 7 bases fitting TRBD2. The CDR3 is made up of 15 amino acids. Germline V gene sequence: CDR1 SGHAT, CDR2 FQNNGV.